This TCR beta chain emerged from a study of T cells in Graves' hyperthyroidism and ophthalmopathy. Study context: At initial diagnosis, before any treatment had begun, peripheral blood was obtained. Regarding the study as a whole: A model using 13 V-J features told ophthalmopathy apart from stable hyperthyroidism.

Amplified regions were TCR beta CDR3 sequences from RNA transcripts. First-round RT-PCR with HTBI primers amplified the TCR CDR3 region. TCRdb called the multiplex PCR reads again in MiXCR, with one record for every CDR3 protein. The top ten hold roughly 7.1% of the sample, which has about 600,000 distinct CDR3 sequences, 12% to 15% seen once. Diagnoses were made from clinical symptoms, serum measures (thyroxine and TRAb), thyroid ultrasound and orbital computed tomography. An approximately 10 ml volume of fresh peripheral blood provided the PBMCs. For this clonotype: Its antigen is not identified.

J lost 5 bases, V lost 3 bases, and 8 bases had no gene match. Per the germline V gene, CDR1 is SGDLS and CDR2 is YYNGEE. This CDR3 has 16 amino acids. The receptor was isolated from a woman aged 18-35 years with Graves' ophthalmopathy. Sequencing was performed on blood. The chain combines TRBV9 with TRBJ1-5, with 10 bases fitting TRBD1. The DNA of the CDR3 is TGTGCCAGCAGCGGGCCCGGGACAGGGGTCCATCAGCCCCAGCATTTT. It yields the protein CASSGPGTGVHQPQHF.